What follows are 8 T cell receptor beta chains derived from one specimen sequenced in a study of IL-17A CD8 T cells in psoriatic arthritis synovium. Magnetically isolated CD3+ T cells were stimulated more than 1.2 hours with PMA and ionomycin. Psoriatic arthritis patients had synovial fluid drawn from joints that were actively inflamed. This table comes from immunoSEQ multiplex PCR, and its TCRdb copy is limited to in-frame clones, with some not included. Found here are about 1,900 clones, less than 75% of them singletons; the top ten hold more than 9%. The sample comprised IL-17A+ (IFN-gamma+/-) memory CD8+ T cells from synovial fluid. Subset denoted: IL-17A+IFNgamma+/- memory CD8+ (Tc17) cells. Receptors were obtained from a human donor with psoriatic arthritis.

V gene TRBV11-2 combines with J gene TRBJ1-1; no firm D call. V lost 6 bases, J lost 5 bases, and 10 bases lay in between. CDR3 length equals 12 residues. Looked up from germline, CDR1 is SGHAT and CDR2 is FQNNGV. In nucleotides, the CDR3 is TGTGCCAGCAGTCTAGGGTGGACTGAAGCTTTCTTT. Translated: CASSLGWTEAFF. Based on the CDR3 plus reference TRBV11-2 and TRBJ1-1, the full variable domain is EAGVAQSPRYKIIEKRQSVAFWCNPISGHATLYWYQQILGQGPKLLIQFQNNGVVDDSQLPKDRFSAERLKGVDSTLKIQPAKLEDSAVYLCASSLGWTEAFFGQGTRLTVV.

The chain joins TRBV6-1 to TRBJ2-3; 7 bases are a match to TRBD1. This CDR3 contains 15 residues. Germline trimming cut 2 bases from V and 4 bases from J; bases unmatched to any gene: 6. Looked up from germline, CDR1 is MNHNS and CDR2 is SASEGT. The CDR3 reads CASSELEGGADTQYF. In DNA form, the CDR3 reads TGTGCCAGCAGTGAACTGGAAGGGGGCGCAGATACGCAGTATTTT.

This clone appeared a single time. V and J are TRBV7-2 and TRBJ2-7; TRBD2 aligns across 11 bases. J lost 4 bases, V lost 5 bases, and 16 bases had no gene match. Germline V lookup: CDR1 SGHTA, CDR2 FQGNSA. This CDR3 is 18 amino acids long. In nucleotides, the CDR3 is TGTGCCAGCAGCGCGACGCCCCTACTAGCGGGAGTATCGTACGAGCAGTACGTC. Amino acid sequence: CASSATPLLAGVSYEQYV.

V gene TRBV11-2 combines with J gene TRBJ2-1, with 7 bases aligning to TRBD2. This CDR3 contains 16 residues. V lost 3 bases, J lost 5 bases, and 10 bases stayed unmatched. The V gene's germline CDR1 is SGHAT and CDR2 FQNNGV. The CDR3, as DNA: TGTGCCAGCAGCTTGGAGACAGCGGGGCGGGACAATGAGCAGTTCTTC. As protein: CASSLETAGRDNEQFF.

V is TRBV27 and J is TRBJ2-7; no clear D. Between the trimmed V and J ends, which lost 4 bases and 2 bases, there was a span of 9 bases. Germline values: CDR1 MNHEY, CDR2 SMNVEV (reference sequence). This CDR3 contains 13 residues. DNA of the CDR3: TGTGCCAGCAGTTGGGGTGAGGCCTACGAGCAGTACTTC. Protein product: CASSWGEAYEQYF.

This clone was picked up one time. The CDR3, as DNA: TGCGCCAGCAGCCAAGAAAGGGGCTCGAGTGAAAAACTGTTTTTT. This codes for CASSQERGSSEKLFF. The V call is TRBV4-3, the J call TRBJ1-4, with TRBD1 as a possible D gene (5 bases). CDR1 and CDR2 (germline): LGHNA, YSLEER. Trimming pared 0 bases from V and 7 bases from J, leaving 12 bases between. CDR3 length equals 15 residues.

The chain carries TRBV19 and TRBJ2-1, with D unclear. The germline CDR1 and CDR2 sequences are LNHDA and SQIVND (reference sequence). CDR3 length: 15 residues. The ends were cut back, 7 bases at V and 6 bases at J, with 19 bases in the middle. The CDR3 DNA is TGTGCCAGTACCCCAGGTCCCGGGTTGGGCAATGAGCAGTTCTTC. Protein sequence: CASTPGPGLGNEQFF.

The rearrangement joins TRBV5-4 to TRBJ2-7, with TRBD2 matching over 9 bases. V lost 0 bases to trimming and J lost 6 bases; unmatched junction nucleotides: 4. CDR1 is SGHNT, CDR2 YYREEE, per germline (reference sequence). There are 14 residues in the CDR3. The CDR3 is CASSLVSGRFEQYF. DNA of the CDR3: TGTGCCAGCAGCTTGGTTAGCGGGAGATTCGAGCAGTACTTC.